This passage covers 7 T cell receptor beta chains from one sample sequenced in a study of T cells in Graves' hyperthyroidism and ophthalmopathy. Amplification of TCR beta CDR3 regions used RNA as the template. Primed by the HTBI set, a first-round RT-PCR was run on the TCR CDR3. TCRdb itself ran the multiplex PCR reads through MiXCR, one entry per CDR3 protein. The table has about 250,000 distinct CDR3 sequences, approximately 25% seen once. Specimen: blood. These receptors all stem from a woman aged 40 to 55 with Graves' ophthalmopathy.

This clonotype was found many times. A much larger clonotype is one base distant, so this may be a read error. For the CDR3, the DNA is TGTGCCAACAGTTACGAGGGCTTGGGTGGAAACACCATATATTTT. Amino acid sequence: CANSYEGLGGNTIYF. The gene calls are TRBV6-5 and TRBJ1-3; no definite D call. This CDR3 has 15 residues. Germline V gene lookup returns CDR1 MNHEY and CDR2 SVGAGI.

This clonotype was detected ten times or more. The chain combines TRBV7-6 with TRBJ2-7; perhaps D is TRBD1 or TRBD2 (5 bases each). Germline V CDR1 and CDR2: SGHVS, FNYEAQ. Trimming stripped 1 base from V and 0 bases from J, with 7 bases between. The CDR3 runs 14 residues. The CDR3 is CASSLGGDSYEQYF. The CDR3 region has the DNA TGTGCCAGCAGCTTAGGAGGGGACTCCTACGAGCAGTACTTC. The full variable domain, in which reference TRBV7-6 and TRBJ2-7 provide the parts outside the CDR3, is GAGVSQSPRYKVTKRGQDVALRCDPISGHVSLYWYRQALGQGPEFLTYFNYEAQQDKSGLPNDRFSAERPEGSISTLTIQRTEQRDSAMYRCASSLGGDSYEQYFGPGTRLTVT.

The table lists this clonotype with many counts. The chain combines TRBV11-1 with TRBJ2-2, with TRBD2 identical over 8 bases. This CDR3 comprises 16 residues. V gave up 3 bases and J gave up 2 bases; unmatched junction bases: 5. Germline CDR1 is SGHAT and CDR2 is FQDESV (reference sequence). CDR3 protein: CASSFGTRRNTGELFF. CDR3 in DNA: TGTGCCAGCAGCTTCGGGACTAGGCGCAACACCGGGGAGCTGTTTTTT.

This clonotype was recorded at least ten times. An end of the junction differs from the germline gene, which may be a read error. This chain uses TRBV30 with TRBJ2-2; D is unresolved. CDR1 is GTSNPN, CDR2 SVGIG, per germline (reference sequence). There are 14 residues in the CDR3. CDR3 loop: CGWSSGRGTGELFF. The DNA for the CDR3 is TGTGGCTGGAGTTCCGGGCGCGGCACCGGGGAGCTGTTTTTT.

The chain has TRBV11-1 and TRBJ1-5; 7 bases agree with TRBD1. J was trimmed by 0 bases and V by 4 bases; bases with no gene match: 9. The CDR3 runs 17 residues. Germline CDR1 is SGHAT and CDR2 is FQDESV (reference sequence). CDR3 nucleotide sequence: TGTGCCAGCAGCTCCGGACAGGACCCTTATAGCAATCAGCCCCAGCATTTT. It is translated as CASSSGQDPYSNQPQHF.

Ten or more counts support this clonotype. The V call is TRBV28, the J call TRBJ2-4, with a tentative D call TRBD1 (6 bases). Deletions cut 8 bases from V and 0 bases from J, with 8 bases between. The CDR3 runs to 13 residues. From germline, CDR1 is MDHEN and CDR2 SYDVKM. The CDR3 DNA reads as TGTGCCAGCGAGGACAGAGCCAAAAACATTCAGTACTTC. Translating gives CASEDRAKNIQYF.

This clonotype has a count of ten or more. This rearrangement joins TRBV5-6 to TRBJ1-1; D gene uncertain. Per germline, CDR1 SGHDT and CDR2 YYEEEE. Trimming removed 6 bases at V and 5 bases at J, with 11 bases between. The CDR3 runs 12 residues. The CDR3 DNA follows: TGTGCCAGCACCCTGGGTTCGACTGAAGCTTTCTTT. Its protein product is CASTLGSTEAFF. Based on the CDR3 plus reference TRBV5-6 and TRBJ1-1, the full variable domain is DAGVTQSPTHLIKTRGQQVTLRCSPKSGHDTVSWYQQALGQGPQFIFQYYEEEERQRGNFPDRFSGHQFPNYSSELNVNALLLGDSALYLCASTLGSTEAFFGQGTRLTVV.